These 12 T cell receptor beta chains were all obtained from the same sample, sequenced in a study of response to subunit inactivated influenza vaccine. TCRdb re-derived calls from the RT-PCR reads in MiXCR, one entry per CDR3 protein. This repertoire shows 400,000 to 650,000 distinct CDR3 sequences, under 8.5% found once; its top ten account for about an eighth. The source was PBMCs from blood, collected less than 30 months after vaccination. The receptors were sampled from a man between 45 and 75 years old who received an inactivated influenza vaccine.

Only a few counts were recorded for this clonotype. The gene calls are TRBV6-2 or TRBV6-3 and TRBJ2-1; 7 nucleotides line up with TRBD1. V was clipped by 6 bases and J by 0 bases; unmatched bases: 5. This CDR3 region has 15 residues. Per the germline V gene, CDR1 is MNHEY and CDR2 is SVGEGT. The CDR3 region has the DNA TGTGCCAGCAGAACGACAGGGCGCTCCTACAATGAGCAGTTCTTC. It codes for CASRTTGRSYNEQFF.

This clonotype was seen at least ten times. The rearrangement links TRBV12-3 or TRBV12-4 to TRBJ2-3; 11 nucleotides agree with TRBD1. The length of the CDR3 is 15 residues. The V gene end was trimmed by 8 bases and the J gene end by 6 bases; junction bases not matched to a gene: 10. The CDR3 DNA is TGTGCCAGCTCGACGGGGACAGGGGGGTCCGATACGCAGTATTTT. Protein sequence: CASSTGTGGSDTQYF.

This clonotype was observed a handful of times. The chain has TRBV4-1 and TRBJ2-7, with TRBD2 identical over 13 bases. The CDR3 spans 17 residues. Losses at the gene ends were 3 bases for V and 0 bases for J; bases not matched to a gene: 5. Germline V gene sequence: CDR1 MGHRA, CDR2 YSYEKL. CDR3 sequence: CASSHRTSGSHSYEQYF. Written as DNA, the CDR3 is TGCGCCAGCAGCCATCGGACTAGCGGGAGTCACTCCTACGAGCAGTACTTC.

The table lists this clonotype with many counts. The chain is built from TRBV28 and TRBJ2-7, with a weak D call TRBD1 (5 bases). The CDR3 has 15 residues. Germline-derived CDR1 and CDR2 are MDHEN and SYDVKM. The ends were cut back, 4 bases at V and 3 bases at J, with 16 bases in the middle. The CDR3 is CASSSRSTALYEQYF. The CDR3 DNA follows: TGTGCCAGCAGTTCCCGATCGACAGCGCTCTACGAGCAGTACTTC.

V usage is TRBV20-1 and J usage is TRBJ1-2; 10 positions agree with TRBD1. The CDR3 has 15 residues. CDR1 and CDR2 (germline): DFQATT, SNEGSKA (reference sequence). V lost 6 bases to trimming and J lost 8 bases; unmatched junction nucleotides: 15. This CDR3 is CSAQIRGQGMWGYTF. The DNA of the CDR3 is TGCAGTGCCCAAATACGGGGACAGGGGATGTGGGGCTACACCTTC.

This clonotype occurred a few times. This chain uses TRBV10-3 with TRBJ1-6, with D unclear. Trimming removed 7 bases from V and 4 bases from J, with 14 bases in between. In germline, CDR1 is ENHRY, CDR2 SYGVKD. The CDR3 has 15 amino acids. The CDR3 protein is CAIKETDTYNSPLHF. The CDR3 DNA follows: TGTGCCATCAAGGAAACGGATACTTATAATTCACCCCTCCACTTT.

Only a few counts were recorded for this clonotype. The chain combines TRBV7-9 with TRBJ2-1; the match to TRBD2 covers 12 bases. This CDR3 is built from 16 residues. Germline-derived CDR1 and CDR2 are SEHNR and FQNEAQ (reference sequence). With 1 base clipped from V and 10 bases from J, the junction kept 8 bases outside the gene matches. CDR3 DNA: TGTGCCAGCAGCTTAGGCACTAGCGGGGGGCTAGGGGAGCAGTTCTTC. It specifies CASSLGTSGGLGEQFF.

This clonotype has only a few counts. V and J are TRBV3-1 and TRBJ2-1, with 11 bases identical to TRBD2. With 4 bases clipped from V and 5 bases from J, the junction kept 4 bases outside the gene matches. Germline V gives CDR1 LGHDT, CDR2 YNNKEL (reference sequence). The CDR3 spans 15 residues. CDR3 coding DNA: TGTGCCAGCAGCCCCGGGACTAGCGGAAACAATGAGCAGTTCTTC. Protein product: CASSPGTSGNNEQFF.

This clonotype turned up a few times. The rearrangement uses TRBV2 and TRBJ1-6; D ambiguous. The V end lost 5 bases, the J end lost 2 bases, and 4 bases lay between the germline ends. This CDR3 region has 13 residues. Germline CDR1 SNHLY, CDR2 FYNNEI. The CDR3 spells CASSSAYNSPLHF. The CDR3 coding sequence is TGTGCCAGCAGTTCAGCCTATAATTCACCCCTCCACTTT.

This clonotype showed up just a few times. The chain is built from TRBV7-6 and TRBJ2-1; 10 bases match TRBD1. The V gene end was trimmed by 5 bases and the J gene end by 5 bases; junction bases not matched to a gene: 12. Germline CDR1 reads SGHVS; CDR2 reads FNYEAQ. This CDR3 has 17 amino acids. The CDR3 DNA follows: TGTGCCAGCAGCCGCGTTCAAGACAGGGGGCTAAACAATGAGCAGTTCTTC. Its protein is CASSRVQDRGLNNEQFF. The whole variable domain, filled in from reference TRBV7-6 and TRBJ2-1, reads GAGVSQSPRYKVTKRGQDVALRCDPISGHVSLYWYRQALGQGPEFLTYFNYEAQQDKSGLPNDRFSAERPEGSISTLTIQRTEQRDSAMYRCASSRVQDRGLNNEQFFGPGTRLTVL.

The chain is built from TRBV7-6 and TRBJ2-2, with 7 bases that match TRBD2. Germline V gene sequence: CDR1 SGHVS, CDR2 FNYEAQ. V trimming: 2 bases; J trimming: 6 bases; junction bases outside the gene matches: 9. The CDR3 runs 16 residues. CDR3: CASSLYQAGAAGELFF. CDR3 DNA sequence: TGTGCCAGCAGCTTATATCAGGCGGGAGCGGCCGGGGAGCTGTTTTTT.

The J gene is TRBJ1-1, the V gene TRBV7-9, with D unresolved. The CDR3 is made up of 16 amino acids. The germline V and J ends were trimmed by 8 bases and 4 bases, with 23 bases remaining between them. Germline lookup yields CDR1 SEHNR and CDR2 FQNEAQ (reference sequence). The CDR3 sequence is CASGRTKLQMGTEAFF. In DNA, the CDR3 is TGTGCCAGCGGTAGGACGAAACTTCAAATGGGCACTGAAGCTTTCTTT.